This entry is about one TCR beta chain. The data stem from a study of cytomegalovirus exposure and HLA in healthy donors. Primers for the PCR totalled 60 Vbeta and 13 Jbeta. In the source study's methods: Among the unique TCR beta chains that a later analysis counted, roughly 80 million in all, 10 million to 13 million were shared. Assay: immunoSEQ multiplex PCR; the TCRdb copy retains only in-frame clones and omits some. That table is the source of V, J and clone size, and D and trimming were worked out from the DNA. The sample has about 140,000 clones, 80% seen once. The clonotype comes from a woman aged 40-49 years in good health and CMV-seronegative. The sample taken for sequencing was PBMCs.

CDR3 sequence: CASSESGGYQPQHF. As DNA, the CDR3 is TGTGCCAGCAGTGAATCGGGGGGGTATCAGCCCCAGCATTTT. V and J are TRBV6-1 and TRBJ1-5, with a possible D match to TRBD1 (5 bases). The CDR3 spans 14 residues. Germline V gene data show CDR1 as MNHNS and CDR2 as SASEGT. The V gene lost 2 bases and the J gene lost 5 bases, with 10 bases spanning the gap.